This T cell receptor (beta chain) was sequenced during a study of CD8 T cells in ankylosing spondylitis. Whole-study findings and limits: Disease-associated clones were CD8+ and fairly uncommon in peripheral blood. A motif of roughly 8 highly homologous TCR beta variants was seen as apparently characteristic of ankylosing spondylitis blood.

Making the TCR beta libraries involved quantitative 5'-RACE with molecular barcodes. A single record per CDR3 protein comes from TCRdb applying MiXCR to the 5' RACE reads. The repertoire includes a few hundred thousand distinct CDR3 sequences, 20% of them detected once, and over 10% sits in the top ten. Deletions cut 0 bases from V and 5 bases from J, with 14 bases between. Germline V gene lookup returns CDR1 SGHDT and CDR2 YYEEEE. CDR3 length equals 15 residues. A remark on this clonotype: The antigen is undetermined.

The receptor comes from a male donor with ankylosing spondylitis or in good health (not recorded which). Sequencing was done on a sample of blood, either unsorted or a sorted T cell fraction (not recorded which). The rearrangement uses TRBV5-6 and TRBJ1-1, with D maybe TRBD1 (5 bases). CDR3 amino acids: CASSLGDLGETEAFF. CDR3 DNA sequence: TGTGCCAGCAGCTTGGGGGACCTGGGGGAGACTGAAGCTTTCTTT. The whole variable domain, filled in from reference TRBV5-6 and TRBJ1-1, reads DAGVTQSPTHLIKTRGQQVTLRCSPKSGHDTVSWYQQALGQGPQFIFQYYEEEERQRGNFPDRFSGHQFPNYSSELNVNALLLGDSALYLCASSLGDLGETEAFFGQGTRLTVV.